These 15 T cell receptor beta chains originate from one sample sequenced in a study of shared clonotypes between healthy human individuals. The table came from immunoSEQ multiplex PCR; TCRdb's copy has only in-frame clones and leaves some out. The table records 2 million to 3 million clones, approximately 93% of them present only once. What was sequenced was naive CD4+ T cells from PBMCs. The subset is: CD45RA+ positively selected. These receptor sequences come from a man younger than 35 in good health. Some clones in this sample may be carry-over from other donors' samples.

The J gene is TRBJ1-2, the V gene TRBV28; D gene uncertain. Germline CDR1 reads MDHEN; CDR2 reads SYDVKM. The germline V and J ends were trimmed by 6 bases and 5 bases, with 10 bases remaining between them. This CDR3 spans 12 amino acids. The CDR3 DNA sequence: TGTGCCAGCAGCCTCATACCTTATGGCTACACCTTC. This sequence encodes CASSLIPYGYTF.

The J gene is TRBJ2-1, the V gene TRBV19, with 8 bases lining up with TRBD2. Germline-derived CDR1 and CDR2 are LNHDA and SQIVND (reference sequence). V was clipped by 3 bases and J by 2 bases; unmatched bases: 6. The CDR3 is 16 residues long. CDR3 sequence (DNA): TGTGCCAGTAGTATGGGTGGCGGGAGGACCTACAATGAGCAGTTCTTC. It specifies CASSMGGGRTYNEQFF.

CDR3 loop: CASSTLAGGPYNEQFF. As DNA, the CDR3 is TGTGCCAGCAGCACCTTAGCGGGAGGCCCCTACAATGAGCAGTTCTTC. This chain uses TRBV14 with TRBJ2-1, with TRBD2 identical over 10 bases. Germline V gene data show CDR1 as SGHDN and CDR2 as FVKESK. J was trimmed by 2 bases and V by 5 bases; bases with no gene match: 6. The CDR3 consists of 16 residues.

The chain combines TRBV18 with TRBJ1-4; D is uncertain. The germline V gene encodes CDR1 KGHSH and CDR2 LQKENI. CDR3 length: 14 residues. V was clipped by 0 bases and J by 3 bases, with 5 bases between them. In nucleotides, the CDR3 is TGTGCCAGCTCACCACCCTCATCTAATGAAAAACTGTTTTTT. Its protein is CASSPPSSNEKLFF.

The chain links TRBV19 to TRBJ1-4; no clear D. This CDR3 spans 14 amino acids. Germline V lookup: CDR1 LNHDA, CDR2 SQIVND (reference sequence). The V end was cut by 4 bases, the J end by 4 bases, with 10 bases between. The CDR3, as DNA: TGTGCCAGTAGTAATCGGAAGATTAATGAAAAACTGTTTTTT. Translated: CASSNRKINEKLFF. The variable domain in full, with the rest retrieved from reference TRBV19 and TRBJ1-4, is DGGITQSPKYLFRKEGQNVTLSCEQNLNHDAMYWYRQDPGQGLRLIYYSQIVNDFQKGDIAEGYSVSREKKESFPLTVTSAQKNPTAFYLCASSNRKINEKLFFGSGTQLSVL.

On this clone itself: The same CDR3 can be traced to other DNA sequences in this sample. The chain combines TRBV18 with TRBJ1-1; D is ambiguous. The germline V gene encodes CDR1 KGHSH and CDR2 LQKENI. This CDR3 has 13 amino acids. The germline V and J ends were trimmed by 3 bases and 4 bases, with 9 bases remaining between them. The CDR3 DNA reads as TGTGCCAGCTCACCCAGGCGGGGCACTGAAGCTTTCTTT. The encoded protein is CASSPRRGTEAFF.

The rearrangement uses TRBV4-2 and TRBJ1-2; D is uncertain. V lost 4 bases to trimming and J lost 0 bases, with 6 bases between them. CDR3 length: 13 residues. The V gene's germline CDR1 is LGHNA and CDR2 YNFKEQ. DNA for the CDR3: TGTGCCAGCAGCCGTGAGGCTAACTATGGCTACACCTTC. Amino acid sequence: CASSREANYGYTF.

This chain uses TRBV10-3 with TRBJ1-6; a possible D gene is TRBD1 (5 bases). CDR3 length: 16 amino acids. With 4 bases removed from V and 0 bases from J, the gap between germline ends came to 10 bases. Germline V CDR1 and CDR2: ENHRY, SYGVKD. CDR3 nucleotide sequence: TGTGCCATCAGTGCGTCAGGGAGCTCCTATAATTCACCCCTCCACTTT. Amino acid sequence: CAISASGSSYNSPLHF.

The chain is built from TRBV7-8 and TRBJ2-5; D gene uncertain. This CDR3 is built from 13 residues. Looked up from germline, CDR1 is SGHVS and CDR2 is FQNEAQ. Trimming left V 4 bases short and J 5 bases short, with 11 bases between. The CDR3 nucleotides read TGTGCCAGCAGCTGGACCCCCTTCGAGACCCAGTACTTC. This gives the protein CASSWTPFETQYF.

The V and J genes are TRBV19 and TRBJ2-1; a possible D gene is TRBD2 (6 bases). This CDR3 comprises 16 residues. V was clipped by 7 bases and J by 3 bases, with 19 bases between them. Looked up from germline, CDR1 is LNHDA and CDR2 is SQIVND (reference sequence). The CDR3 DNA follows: TGTGCCAGTATTGGGGCGGGGACCGTTAACTACAATGAGCAGTTCTTC. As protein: CASIGAGTVNYNEQFF.

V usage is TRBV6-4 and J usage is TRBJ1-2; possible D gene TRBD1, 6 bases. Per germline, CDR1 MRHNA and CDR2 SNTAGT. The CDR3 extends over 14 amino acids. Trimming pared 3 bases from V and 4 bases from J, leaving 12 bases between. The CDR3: CASSESRGSYGYTF. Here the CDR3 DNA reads TGTGCCAGCAGTGAATCCAGGGGTAGCTATGGCTACACCTTC.

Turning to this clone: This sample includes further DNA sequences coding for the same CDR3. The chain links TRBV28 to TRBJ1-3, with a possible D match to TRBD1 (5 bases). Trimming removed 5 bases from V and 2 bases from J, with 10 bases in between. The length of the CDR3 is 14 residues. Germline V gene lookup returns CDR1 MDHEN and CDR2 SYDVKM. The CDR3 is CASSPGSPGNTIYF. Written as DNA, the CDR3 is TGTGCCAGCAGTCCAGGGAGTCCTGGAAACACCATATATTTT.

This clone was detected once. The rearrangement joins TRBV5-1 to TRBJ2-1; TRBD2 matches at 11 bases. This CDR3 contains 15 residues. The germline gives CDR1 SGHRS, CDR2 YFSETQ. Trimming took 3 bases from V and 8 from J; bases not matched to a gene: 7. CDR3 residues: CASSSTSGSRDEQFF. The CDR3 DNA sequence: TGCGCCAGCAGCTCTACTAGCGGGAGTAGAGATGAGCAGTTCTTC.

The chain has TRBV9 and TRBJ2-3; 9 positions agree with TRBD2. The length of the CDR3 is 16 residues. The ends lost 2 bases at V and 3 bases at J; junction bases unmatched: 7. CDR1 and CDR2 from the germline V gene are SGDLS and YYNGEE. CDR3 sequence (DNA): TGTGCCAGCAGCGTTTTTAGCGGGAGTACGACAGATACGCAGTATTTT. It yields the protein CASSVFSGSTTDTQYF.

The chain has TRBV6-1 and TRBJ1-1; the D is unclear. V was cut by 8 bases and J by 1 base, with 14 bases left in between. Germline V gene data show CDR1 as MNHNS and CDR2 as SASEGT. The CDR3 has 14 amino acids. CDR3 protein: CASGYAAENTEAFF. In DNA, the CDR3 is TGTGCCAGCGGATATGCGGCAGAGAACACTGAAGCTTTCTTT.